A selection of T cell receptor beta chains follows, all from one sample in a study of identical twins. TCRdb itself ran the 5' RACE reads through MiXCR, one entry per CDR3 protein. Here the sample spans approximately 620,000 distinct CDR3 sequences, 8.5% to 9% being singletons. The data were also submitted as part of a second study, on yellow fever vaccine responses in identical twins.

The sequencing sample was made of PBMCs. Receptors originate from a woman between 18 and 29 years old in good health. CDR3s include the opening cysteine and the closing phenylalanine or tryptophan. Fields, in order: J gene, clone size, V gene, D gene, CDR3 protein, CDR3 DNA. D genes are given only for firm matches. A clone size is listed for some rows: how often the clone was seen (once, few, many), or a class if it is expanded.

TRBJ2-1	NA	TRBV20-1	NA	CSASLEGYEQFF	TGCAGTGCTAGCCTTGAGGGGTATGAGCAGTTCTTC
TRBJ2-7	many	TRBV29-1	NA	CSVRDKYEQYF	TGCAGCGTCCGGGACAAGTACGAGCAGTACTTC
TRBJ2-7	few	TRBV29-1	NA	CSGEDPSGEQYF	TGCAGCGGAGAGGATCCCTCGGGGGAGCAGTACTTC
TRBJ2-2	many	TRBV25-1	TRBD2	CASSESTSGNPGELFF	TGTGCCAGCAGTGAATCGACTAGCGGGAACCCGGGGGAGCTGTTTTTT
TRBJ2-1	few	TRBV11-2	NA	CASSPDPSRDNEQFF	TGTGCCAGCAGCCCTGACCCATCTAGAGACAATGAGCAGTTCTTC
TRBJ1-1	few	TRBV28	NA	CASSLLANTEAFF	TGTGCCAGCAGTTTATTAGCTAACACTGAAGCTTTCTTT
TRBJ2-7	few	TRBV15	NA	CATSPVREYEQYF	TGTGCCACCAGCCCTGTAAGGGAGTACGAGCAGTACTTC
TRBJ2-5	few	TRBV3-1	NA	CASSPAGLETQYF	TGTGCCAGCAGCCCGGCAGGGTTGGAGACCCAGTACTTC
TRBJ1-2	many	TRBV7-8	NA	CASSLLGANYGYTF	TGTGCCAGCAGCTTATTAGGAGCTAACTATGGCTACACCTTC
TRBJ2-7	few	TRBV5-4	TRBD1	CASSINRGMYEQYF	TGTGCCAGCAGCATAAACAGGGGGATGTACGAGCAGTACTTC
TRBJ1-4	few	TRBV20-1	NA	CSAAKGGTNEKLFF	TGCAGTGCGGCCAAGGGGGGAACTAATGAAAAACTGTTTTTT
TRBJ2-5	NA	TRBV12-3/TRBV12-4	NA	CASSFNLIQETQYF	TGTGCCAGCAGTTTTAACCTCATCCAAGAGACCCAGTACTTC
TRBJ2-5	few	TRBV5-1	TRBD2	CASSRWTSGGQETQYF	TGCGCCAGCAGCAGGTGGACTAGCGGGGGGCAAGAGACCCAGTACTTC
TRBJ2-3	few	TRBV7-3	TRBD2	CASSFFPPGLAGGQLTDTQYF	TGTGCCAGCAGCTTCTTTCCCCCGGGACTAGCGGGGGGGCAATTAACAGATACGCAGTATTTT
TRBJ2-1	NA	TRBV3-1	NA	CASSQDVPTGPNEQFF	TGTGCCAGCAGCCAAGACGTTCCGACAGGACCCAATGAGCAGTTCTTC
TRBJ2-1	NA	TRBV27	TRBD2	CASSSLGLAGYNEQFF	TGTGCCAGCAGTTCCCTAGGACTAGCGGGTTACAATGAGCAGTTCTTC
TRBJ1-1	NA	TRBV2	NA	CASSEWRAEAFF	TGTGCCAGCAGTGAATGGCGGGCTGAAGCTTTCTTT
TRBJ1-1	many	TRBV10-3	NA	CAISEFRGSGTEAFF	TGTGCCATCAGTGAATTCAGGGGTTCTGGCACTGAAGCTTTCTTT
TRBJ2-7	many	TRBV20-1	NA	CSASRGAPREQYF	TGCAGTGCTAGCCGAGGGGCCCCCCGGGAGCAGTACTTC
TRBJ1-4	few	TRBV10-3	NA	CAIREGGTEKLFF	TGTGCCATCAGGGAAGGGGGGACTGAAAAACTGTTTTTT
TRBJ2-3	few	TRBV7-2	TRBD2	CASSSASGATGDTQYF	TGTGCCAGCAGCTCGGCTAGCGGAGCGACCGGGGATACGCAGTATTTT
TRBJ2-5	NA	TRBV20-1	NA	CSARAGLARYQETQYF	TGCAGTGCTAGAGCCGGGCTAGCGCGATACCAAGAGACCCAGTACTTC
TRBJ2-1	NA	TRBV29-1	NA	CSVEWGSGALNEQFF	TGCAGCGTTGAATGGGGGTCGGGTGCTTTGAATGAGCAGTTCTTC